One sample yielded the 30 T cell receptor beta chains listed below, sequenced in a study of cytomegalovirus exposure and HLA in healthy donors. Use of 60 Vbeta and 13 Jbeta primers characterized the PCR. The method was immunoSEQ multiplex PCR; TCRdb's version includes in-frame clones alone and lacks a portion of them. The table lists 250,000 to 350,000 clones, 70% to 90% of them singletons, with 3% to 4% in the top ten. Sequencing input: PBMCs. These receptor sequences come from a man aged 35-49 years in good health and CMV-seropositive.

The chain carries TRBV6-5 and TRBJ2-5, with 9 bases identical to TRBD1. V shed 4 bases, J shed 5 bases, and the junction held 2 bases outside the gene matches. The CDR3 sequence is 13 residues long. Germline V gene data show CDR1 as MNHEY and CDR2 as SVGAGI. The CDR3 loop is CASSLDRGETQYF. CDR3 bases: TGTGCCAGCAGTTTGGACAGGGGCGAGACCCAGTACTTC.

The J gene is TRBJ2-2, the V gene TRBV6-4; 7 positions match TRBD2. Losses at the gene ends were 6 bases for V and 1 base for J; bases not matched to a gene: 8. CDR3 size: 16 residues. Germline values: CDR1 MRHNA, CDR2 SNTAGT. In DNA, the CDR3 is TGTGCCAGCAGCCAAGGGAGGGCGGAGAACACCGGGGAGCTGTTTTTT. This gives the protein CASSQGRAENTGELFF.

The V call is TRBV18, the J call TRBJ2-1; D unclear. Germline V gene lookup returns CDR1 KGHSH and CDR2 LQKENI. This CDR3 spans 14 amino acids. V gave up 1 base and J gave up 0 bases, with 4 bases separating them. The CDR3 loop is CASSPQSSYNEQFF. For the CDR3, the DNA is TGTGCCAGCTCACCACAGAGCTCCTACAATGAGCAGTTCTTC.

The CDR3 sequence is CASSEGQLSYEQYF. CDR3 in DNA: TGTGCCAGCAGTGAGGGACAGCTCTCCTACGAGCAGTACTTC. This chain uses TRBV2 with TRBJ2-7; 7 bases match TRBD1. Trimming took 3 bases from V and 0 from J; bases not matched to a gene: 2. CDR3 length: 14 amino acids. CDR1 and CDR2 (germline): SNHLY, FYNNEI.

J is TRBJ2-7 and V is TRBV6-1; 7 bases line up with TRBD2. Germline-derived CDR1 and CDR2 are MNHNS and SASEGT. The ends lost 6 bases at V and 7 bases at J; junction bases unmatched: 9. The CDR3 length is 13 residues. The CDR3 protein is CASRDWGGWEQYF. CDR3 DNA sequence: TGTGCCAGCAGAGATTGGGGGGGATGGGAGCAGTACTTC.

This clone is a singleton in its sample. The genes are TRBV28 and TRBJ2-2; 8 nucleotides agree with TRBD2. Germline trimming cut 7 bases from V and 1 base from J; bases unmatched to any gene: 11. The CDR3 has 17 amino acids. The germline gives CDR1 MDHEN, CDR2 SYDVKM. CDR3 bases: TGTGCCAGCACCGGGGGGTGGCTAGCGGGGAACACCGGGGAGCTGTTTTTT. It codes for CASTGGWLAGNTGELFF. Combining the CDR3 with reference TRBV28 and TRBJ2-2 gives the whole variable domain DVKVTQSSRYLVKRTGEKVFLECVQDMDHENMFWYRQDPGLGLRLIYFSYDVKMKEKGDIPEGYSVSREKKERFSLILESASTNQTSMYLCASTGGWLAGNTGELFFGEGSRLTVL.

This clone was recorded only once. This chain links TRBV2 with TRBJ2-5; TRBD2 might be the D (6 bases). Between the trimmed V and J ends, which lost 7 bases and 0 bases, there was a span of 12 bases. Per germline, CDR1 SNHLY and CDR2 FYNNEI. This CDR3 spans 14 amino acids. Written as DNA, the CDR3 is TGTGCCAGCAATCGGGAGAAGAACCAAGAGACCCAGTACTTC. Protein sequence: CASNREKNQETQYF.

This chain links TRBV4-1 with TRBJ2-2, with 10 bases aligning to TRBD2. The CDR3 is made up of 17 amino acids. V shed 5 bases and J 4 bases; nucleotides not matched to a gene: 10. Germline lookup yields CDR1 MGHRA and CDR2 YSYEKL. The CDR3 DNA follows: TGCGCCAGCAGCACAATACTAGCGGGATTGACCACCGGGGAGCTGTTTTTT. It translates to CASSTILAGLTTGELFF.

The chain joins TRBV4-1 to TRBJ1-2; D is possibly TRBD1 (6 bases). Looked up from germline, CDR1 is MGHRA and CDR2 is YSYEKL. Trimming cost V 1 base and J 3 bases, with 12 bases left between them. The length of the CDR3 is 15 residues. The CDR3 spells CASSQVNREHYGYTF. As DNA, the CDR3 is TGCGCCAGCAGCCAAGTGAACAGGGAGCACTATGGCTACACCTTC.

This sequence joins TRBV4-1 and TRBJ2-3; D is uncertain. The CDR3 is 17 amino acids. The V end lost 1 base, the J end lost 3 bases, and 17 bases lay between the germline ends. CDR1 is MGHRA, CDR2 YSYEKL, per germline. CDR3 amino acids: CASSQGLRWSETDTQYF. CDR3 DNA: TGCGCCAGCAGCCAAGGATTGCGGTGGAGCGAGACAGATACGCAGTATTTT.

As concerns this clone: Relative to the germline gene, one junction end is altered; a read error may explain this. The V and J genes are TRBV11-2 and TRBJ2-5; tentatively, D is TRBD1 (5 bases). The CDR3 runs to 14 residues. Germline CDR1 and CDR2: SGHAT and FQNNGV. The CDR3 nucleotides read TGTGCCAGCAGCTTAGTGGGCGGACAAGGGACCCAGTACTTC. This sequence encodes CASSLVGGQGTQYF.

The V call is TRBV5-5, the J call TRBJ1-1; the match to TRBD1 covers 9 bases. Germline V CDR1 and CDR2: SGHKS, YYEKEE (reference sequence). This CDR3 contains 19 residues. Trimming cost V 5 bases and J 11 bases; bases outside gene matches: 28. CDR3 residues: CASRKGLQGAGKGRDRAFF. In DNA, the CDR3 is TGTGCCAGCAGGAAGGGGCTACAGGGGGCTGGCAAGGGAAGGGATCGTGCTTTCTTT.

The chain links TRBV28 to TRBJ1-1; 7 bases align to TRBD1. The V and J ends lost 7 bases and 0 bases, in that order; junction bases with no gene match: 11. The CDR3 covers 16 residues. The germline V gene encodes CDR1 MDHEN and CDR2 SYDVKM. The chain's CDR3 is CASNIGLDRMNTEAFF. CDR3 in DNA: TGTGCCAGCAATATAGGGTTGGACAGGATGAACACTGAAGCTTTCTTT.

V is TRBV4-3 and J is TRBJ2-1; D is uncertain. The V gene lost 0 bases and the J gene lost 5 bases, with 8 bases spanning the gap. The CDR3 is 14 amino acids. Germline-derived CDR1 and CDR2 are LGHNA and YSLEER. The CDR3 sequence: CASSQDRWNNEQFF. CDR3 bases: TGCGCCAGCAGCCAAGACAGGTGGAACAATGAGCAGTTCTTC.

This chain links TRBV9 with TRBJ2-7; 8 nucleotides line up with TRBD1. After removal of 4 bases from V and 4 bases from J, the junction contained 13 bases not matched to a gene. Germline loops: CDR1 SGDLS, CDR2 YYNGEE. CDR3 size: 16 residues. The CDR3 is CASSPRPGQDFYEQYF. CDR3 nucleotides: TGTGCCAGCAGCCCTAGACCGGGACAGGATTTTTACGAGCAGTACTTC.

This clone occurred once. V usage is TRBV15 and J usage is TRBJ1-3, with TRBD1 as a possible D gene (6 bases). Between the trimmed V and J ends, which lost 0 bases and 0 bases, there was a span of 9 bases. The length of the CDR3 is 16 residues. CDR1 is LNHNV, CDR2 YYDKDF, per germline (reference sequence). CDR3 sequence (DNA): TGTGCCACCAGCAGAGAAGGCAGGGGCTCTGGAAACACCATATATTTT. It is translated as CATSREGRGSGNTIYF.

CDR3 amino acids: CASSKLKGREGYTF. The CDR3 DNA follows: TGTGCCAGCAGCAAACTCAAGGGACGGGAGGGCTACACCTTC. The J gene is TRBJ1-2, the V gene TRBV21-1. TRBV21-1 is a known pseudogene. The CDR3 loop spans 14 amino acids.

The V gene is TRBV19, the J gene TRBJ1-1, with a weak D call TRBD1 (5 bases). V was shortened by 5 bases and J by 1 base, with 11 bases between the two germline ends. Germline V CDR1 and CDR2: LNHDA, SQIVND (reference sequence). The CDR3 is 14 residues long. As DNA, the CDR3 is TGTGCCAGTAGTTTTATTAGGGGGAACACTGAAGCTTTCTTT. Its protein is CASSFIRGNTEAFF.

The chain links TRBV18 to TRBJ1-1; no clear D gene. Trimming left V 3 bases short and J 2 bases short, with 7 bases between. The CDR3 is 13 amino acids. Germline V CDR1 and CDR2: KGHSH, LQKENI. The CDR3: CASSPDFNTEAFF. The CDR3 DNA reads as TGTGCCAGCTCACCGGACTTTAACACTGAAGCTTTCTTT.

The chain joins TRBV7-8 to TRBJ1-1, with 8 bases identical to TRBD1. Per the germline V gene, CDR1 is SGHVS and CDR2 is FQNEAQ. This CDR3 contains 14 residues. V was clipped by 5 bases and J by 5 bases; unmatched bases: 7. The CDR3 loop is CASSPGGSGTEAFF. DNA of the CDR3: TGTGCCAGCAGCCCAGGGGGCAGCGGGACTGAAGCTTTCTTT.

The chain couples TRBV27 to TRBJ2-7; possible D gene TRBD2, 6 bases. Trimming left V 8 bases short and J 4 bases short, with 9 bases between. The CDR3 extends over 11 amino acids. Germline V CDR1 and CDR2: MNHEY, SMNVEV (reference sequence). The DNA for the CDR3 is TGTGCCAGCGGAGGGGTTTACGAGCAGTACTTC. Protein sequence: CASGGVYEQYF.

The chain joins TRBV28 to TRBJ2-7, with 11 positions matching TRBD1. Trimming at V came to 3 bases and at J to 4 bases, leaving 5 bases not matched to a gene. Germline CDR1 and CDR2: MDHEN and SYDVKM. The CDR3 extends over 15 amino acids. CDR3 coding DNA: TGTGCCAGCAGTTTCTCCGGGACAGGGGGATACGAGCAGTACTTC. Its translation is CASSFSGTGGYEQYF.

This chain links TRBV7-2 with TRBJ1-1; D not certain. CDR3 length: 14 amino acids. Trimming stripped 2 bases from V and 5 bases from J, with 12 bases between. Germline CDR1 and CDR2: SGHTA and FQGNSA. CDR3 DNA: TGTGCCAGCAGCTTAACCCTAGGTCGGACTGAAGCTTTCTTT. Protein: CASSLTLGRTEAFF.

This chain connects TRBV19 to TRBJ2-2; D might be TRBD2 (5 bases). The CDR3 is 15 residues long. Per the germline V gene, CDR1 is LNHDA and CDR2 is SQIVND (reference sequence). V dropped 3 bases and J dropped 0 bases, with 8 bases sitting between them. CDR3 bases: TGTGCCAGTAGTATTCAAGCGGCGAACACCGGGGAGCTGTTTTTT. Encoded protein: CASSIQAANTGELFF. Complete variable domain (other parts from reference TRBV19 and TRBJ2-2): DGGITQSPKYLFRKEGQNVTLSCEQNLNHDAMYWYRQDPGQGLRLIYYSQIVNDFQKGDIAEGYSVSREKKESFPLTVTSAQKNPTAFYLCASSIQAANTGELFFGEGSRLTVL.

The rearrangement links TRBV6-1 to TRBJ1-2, with 7 bases matching TRBD1. Germline CDR1 MNHNS, CDR2 SASEGT. The CDR3 is 17 residues long. V lost 1 base, J lost 2 bases, and 10 bases stayed unmatched. The CDR3 nucleotides are TGTGCCAGCAGTGAAGGGGTTTCGACAGGGAACAACTATGGCTACACCTTC. Encoded protein: CASSEGVSTGNNYGYTF.

The J gene is TRBJ2-3, the V gene TRBV15; D is uncertain. This CDR3 has 13 residues. From germline, CDR1 is LNHNV and CDR2 YYDKDF (reference sequence). V was pared by 0 bases and J by 3 bases, with 4 bases between. The CDR3 sequence is CATSRDPTDTQYF. CDR3 DNA sequence: TGTGCCACCAGCAGAGACCCGACAGATACGCAGTATTTT.

J is TRBJ2-3 and V is TRBV7-2; 9 nucleotides agree with TRBD1. Germline V lookup: CDR1 SGHTA, CDR2 FQGNSA. The CDR3 length is 16 residues. V gave up 5 bases and J gave up 1 base; unmatched junction bases: 7. CDR3 region: CASSPDRGYGTDTQYF. DNA for the CDR3: TGTGCCAGCAGCCCGGACAGGGGTTATGGCACAGATACGCAGTATTTT.

The rearrangement links TRBV29-1 to TRBJ2-1, with TRBD1 identical over 9 bases. The CDR3 runs to 15 residues. V shed 8 bases and J 0 bases; nucleotides not matched to a gene: 8. Germline V gene data show CDR1 as SQVTM and CDR2 as ANQGSEA. This chain's CDR3 is CSSTGGDYSYNEQFF. The CDR3 DNA reads as TGCAGCAGTACAGGGGGCGATTACTCCTACAATGAGCAGTTCTTC.

This clone has more than one count but fewer than ten. In nucleotides, the CDR3 is TGTGCCAGCAGCTCGACAGGGGTCGGCTATGGCTACACCTTC. It codes for CASSSTGVGYGYTF. The chain joins TRBV7-2 to TRBJ1-2; 8 bases map to TRBD1. The CDR3 has 14 residues. The ends lost 4 bases at V and 4 bases at J; junction bases unmatched: 5. The germline V gene has CDR1 SGHTA and CDR2 FQGNSA.

This rearrangement joins TRBV25-1 to TRBJ1-2, with 10 bases aligning to TRBD1. Germline V gives CDR1 MGHDK, CDR2 SYGVNS. The CDR3 runs to 15 residues. V trimming: 2 bases; J trimming: 6 bases; junction bases outside the gene matches: 6. The DNA of the CDR3 is TGTGCCAGCAGTGAAGCAGGACAGGGGGGTCATGGCTACACCTTC. Protein: CASSEAGQGGHGYTF.